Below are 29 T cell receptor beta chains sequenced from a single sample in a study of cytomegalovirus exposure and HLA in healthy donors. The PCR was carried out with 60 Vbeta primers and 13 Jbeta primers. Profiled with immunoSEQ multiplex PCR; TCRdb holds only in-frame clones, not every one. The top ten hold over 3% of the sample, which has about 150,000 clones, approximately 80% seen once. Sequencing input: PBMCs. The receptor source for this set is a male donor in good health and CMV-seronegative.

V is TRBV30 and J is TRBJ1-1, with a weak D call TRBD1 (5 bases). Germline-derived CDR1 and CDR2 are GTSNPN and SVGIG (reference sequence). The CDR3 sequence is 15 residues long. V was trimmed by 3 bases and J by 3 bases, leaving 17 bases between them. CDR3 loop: CAWRIGVVGDTEAFF. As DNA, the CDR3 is TGTGCCTGGAGAATTGGGGTTGTAGGGGACACTGAAGCTTTCTTT.

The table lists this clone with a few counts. The CDR3, as DNA: TGTGCCAGCAGCGATGTGCTAAGCTCCTACAATGAGCAGTTCTTC. Its protein is CASSDVLSSYNEQFF. This chain uses TRBV25-1 with TRBJ2-1; no clear D gene. Looked up from germline, CDR1 is MGHDK and CDR2 is SYGVNS. The V end lost 6 bases, the J end lost 0 bases, and 12 bases lay between the germline ends. This CDR3 has 15 residues.

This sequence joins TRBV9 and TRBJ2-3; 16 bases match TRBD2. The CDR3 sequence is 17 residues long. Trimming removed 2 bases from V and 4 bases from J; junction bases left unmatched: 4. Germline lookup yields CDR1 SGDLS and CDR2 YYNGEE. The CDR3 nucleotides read TGTGCCAGCAGCGTGGGACTAGCGGGGGGGCGCGCAGATACGCAGTATTTT. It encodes CASSVGLAGGRADTQYF.

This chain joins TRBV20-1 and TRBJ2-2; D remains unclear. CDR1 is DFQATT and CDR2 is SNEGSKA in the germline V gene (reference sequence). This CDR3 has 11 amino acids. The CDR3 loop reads CNRFGPGELFF. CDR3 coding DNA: TGCAATAGATTCGGTCCCGGGGAGCTGTTTTTT.

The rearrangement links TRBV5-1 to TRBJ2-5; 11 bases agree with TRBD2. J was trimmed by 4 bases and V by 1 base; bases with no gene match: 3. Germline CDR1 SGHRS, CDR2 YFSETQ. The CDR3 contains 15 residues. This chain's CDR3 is CASSLTSGSPETQYF. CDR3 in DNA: TGCGCCAGCAGCTTGACTAGCGGGAGTCCAGAGACCCAGTACTTC.

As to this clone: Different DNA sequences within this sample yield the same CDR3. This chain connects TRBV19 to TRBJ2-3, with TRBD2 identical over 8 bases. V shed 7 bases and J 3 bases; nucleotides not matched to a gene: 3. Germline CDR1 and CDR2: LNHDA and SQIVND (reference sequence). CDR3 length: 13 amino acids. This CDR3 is CASTQRETDTQYF. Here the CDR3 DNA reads TGTGCCAGTACTCAGCGGGAGACAGATACGCAGTATTTT.

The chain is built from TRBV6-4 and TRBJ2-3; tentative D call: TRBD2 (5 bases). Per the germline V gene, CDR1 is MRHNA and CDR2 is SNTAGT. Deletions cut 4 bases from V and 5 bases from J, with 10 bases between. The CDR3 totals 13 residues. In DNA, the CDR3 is TGTGCCAGCAGTGGCGAGAGCGGAGATACGCAGTATTTT. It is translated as CASSGESGDTQYF.

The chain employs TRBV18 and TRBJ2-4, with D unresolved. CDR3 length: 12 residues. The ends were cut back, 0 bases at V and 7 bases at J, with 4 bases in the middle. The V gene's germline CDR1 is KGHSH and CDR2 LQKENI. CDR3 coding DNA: TGTGCCAGCTCACCACCGAGGAACATTCAGTACTTC. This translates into CASSPPRNIQYF.

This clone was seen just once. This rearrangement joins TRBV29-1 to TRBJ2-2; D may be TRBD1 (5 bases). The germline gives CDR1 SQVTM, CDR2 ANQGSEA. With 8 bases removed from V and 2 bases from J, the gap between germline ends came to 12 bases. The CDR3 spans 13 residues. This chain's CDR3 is CSTTTDNTGELFF. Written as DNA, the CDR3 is TGCAGCACAACGACAGACAACACCGGGGAGCTGTTTTTT.

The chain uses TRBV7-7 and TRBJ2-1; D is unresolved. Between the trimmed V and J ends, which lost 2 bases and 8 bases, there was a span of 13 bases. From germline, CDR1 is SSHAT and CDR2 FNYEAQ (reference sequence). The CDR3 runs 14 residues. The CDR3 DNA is TGTGCCAGCAGCTTAAGCGCAGTGGCCCATGAGCAGTTCTTC. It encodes CASSLSAVAHEQFF.

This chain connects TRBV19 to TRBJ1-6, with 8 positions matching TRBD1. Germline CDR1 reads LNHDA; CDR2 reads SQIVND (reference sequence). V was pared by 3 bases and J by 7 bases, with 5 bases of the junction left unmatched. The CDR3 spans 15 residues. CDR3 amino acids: CASSIGTGGNSPLHF. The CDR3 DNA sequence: TGTGCCAGTAGTATTGGGACAGGAGGGAATTCACCCCTCCACTTT.

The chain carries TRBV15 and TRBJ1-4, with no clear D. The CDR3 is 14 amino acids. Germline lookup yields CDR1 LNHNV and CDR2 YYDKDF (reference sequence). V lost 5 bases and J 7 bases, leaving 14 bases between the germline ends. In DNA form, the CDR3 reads TGTGCCACCAGCGGCGACGAGGTCGGTGAAAAACTGTTTTTT. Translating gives CATSGDEVGEKLFF.

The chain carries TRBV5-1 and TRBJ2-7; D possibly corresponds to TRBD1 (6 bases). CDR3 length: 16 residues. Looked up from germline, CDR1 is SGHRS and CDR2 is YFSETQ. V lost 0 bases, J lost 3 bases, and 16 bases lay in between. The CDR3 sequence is CASSLVSDRPIYEQYF. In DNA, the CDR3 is TGCGCCAGCAGCTTGGTTAGCGACAGGCCTATCTACGAGCAGTACTTC.

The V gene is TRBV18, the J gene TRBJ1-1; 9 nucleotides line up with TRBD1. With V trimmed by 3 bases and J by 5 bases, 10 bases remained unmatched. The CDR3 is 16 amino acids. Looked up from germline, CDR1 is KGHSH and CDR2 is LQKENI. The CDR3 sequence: CASSPNRGRERTEAFF. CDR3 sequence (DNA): TGTGCCAGCTCACCCAACAGGGGGCGAGAGAGGACTGAAGCTTTCTTT. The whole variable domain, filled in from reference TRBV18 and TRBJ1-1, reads NAGVMQNPRHLVRRRGQEARLRCSPMKGHSHVYWYRQLPEEGLKFMVYLQKENIIDESGMPKERFSAEFPKEGPSILRIQQVVRGDSAAYFCASSPNRGRERTEAFFGQGTRLTVV.

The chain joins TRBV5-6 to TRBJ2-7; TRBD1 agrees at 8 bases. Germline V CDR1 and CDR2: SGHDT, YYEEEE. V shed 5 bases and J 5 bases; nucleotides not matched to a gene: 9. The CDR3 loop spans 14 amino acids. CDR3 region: CASRTGTGTHEQYF. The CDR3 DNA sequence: TGTGCCAGCAGAACTGGGACAGGCACCCACGAGCAGTACTTC.

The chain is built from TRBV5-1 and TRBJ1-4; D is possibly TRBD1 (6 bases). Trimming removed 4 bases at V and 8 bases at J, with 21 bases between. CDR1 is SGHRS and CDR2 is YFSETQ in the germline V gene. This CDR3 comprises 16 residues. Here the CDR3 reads CASSPKQGSRGEKLFF. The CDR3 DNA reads TGCGCCAGCAGCCCCAAACAGGGAAGTAGGGGAGAAAAACTGTTTTTT.

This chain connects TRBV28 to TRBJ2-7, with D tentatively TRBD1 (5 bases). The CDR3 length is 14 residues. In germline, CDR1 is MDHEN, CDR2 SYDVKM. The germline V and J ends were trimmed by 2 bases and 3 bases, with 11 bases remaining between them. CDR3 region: CASSLHDRYYEQYF. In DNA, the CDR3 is TGTGCCAGCAGTTTACATGACAGATACTACGAGCAGTACTTC.

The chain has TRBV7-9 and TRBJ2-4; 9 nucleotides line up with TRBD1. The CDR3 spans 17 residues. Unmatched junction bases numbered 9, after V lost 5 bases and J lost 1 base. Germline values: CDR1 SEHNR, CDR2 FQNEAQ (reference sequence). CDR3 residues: CASSPATGGLAKNIQYF. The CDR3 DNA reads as TGTGCCAGCAGCCCCGCGACAGGGGGTTTGGCCAAAAACATTCAGTACTTC. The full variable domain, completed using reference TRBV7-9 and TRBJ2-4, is DTGVSQNPRHKITKRGQNVTFRCDPISEHNRLYWYRQTLGQGPEFLTYFQNEAQLEKSRLLSDRFSAERPKGSFSTLEIQRTEQGDSAMYLCASSPATGGLAKNIQYFGAGTRLSVL.

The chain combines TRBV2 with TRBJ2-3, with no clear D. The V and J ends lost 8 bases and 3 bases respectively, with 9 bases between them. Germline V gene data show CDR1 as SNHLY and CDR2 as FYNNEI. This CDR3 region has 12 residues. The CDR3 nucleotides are TGTGCCAGCGCGGAGCGAACAGATACGCAGTATTTT. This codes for CASAERTDTQYF.

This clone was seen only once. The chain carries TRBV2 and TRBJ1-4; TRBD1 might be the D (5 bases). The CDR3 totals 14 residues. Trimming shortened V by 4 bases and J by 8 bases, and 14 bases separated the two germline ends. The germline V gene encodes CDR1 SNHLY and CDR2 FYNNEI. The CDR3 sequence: CASSVGGGYEKLFF. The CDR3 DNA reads TGTGCCAGCAGTGTGGGGGGAGGGTACGAAAAACTGTTTTTT.

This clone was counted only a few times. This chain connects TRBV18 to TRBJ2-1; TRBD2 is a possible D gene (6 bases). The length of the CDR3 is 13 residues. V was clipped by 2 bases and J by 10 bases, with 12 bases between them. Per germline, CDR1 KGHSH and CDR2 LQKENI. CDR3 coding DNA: TGTGCCAGCTCACCAACCGGGACTCTGGAGCAGTTCTTC. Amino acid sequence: CASSPTGTLEQFF.

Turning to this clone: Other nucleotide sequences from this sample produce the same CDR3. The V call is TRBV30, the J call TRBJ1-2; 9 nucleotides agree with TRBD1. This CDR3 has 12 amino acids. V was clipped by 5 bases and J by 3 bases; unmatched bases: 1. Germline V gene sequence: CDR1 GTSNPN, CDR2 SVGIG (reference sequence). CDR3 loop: CAWDRGDYGYTF. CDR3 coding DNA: TGTGCCTGGGACAGGGGGGACTATGGCTACACCTTC.

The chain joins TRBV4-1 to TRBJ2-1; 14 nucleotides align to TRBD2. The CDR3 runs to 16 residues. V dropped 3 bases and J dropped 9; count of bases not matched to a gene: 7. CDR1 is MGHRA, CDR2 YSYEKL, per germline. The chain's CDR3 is CASSQAGLAGVSEQFF. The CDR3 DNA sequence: TGCGCCAGCAGCCAGGCGGGACTAGCGGGGGTCAGTGAGCAGTTCTTC.

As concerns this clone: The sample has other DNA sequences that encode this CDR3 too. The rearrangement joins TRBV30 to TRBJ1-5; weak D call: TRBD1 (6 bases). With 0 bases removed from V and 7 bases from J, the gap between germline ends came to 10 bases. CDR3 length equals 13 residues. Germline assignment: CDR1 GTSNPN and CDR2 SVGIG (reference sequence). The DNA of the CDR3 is TGTGCCTGGAGTGTACAGGGAGACCAGCCCCAGCATTTT. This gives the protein CAWSVQGDQPQHF. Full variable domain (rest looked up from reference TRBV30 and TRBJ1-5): SQTIHQWPATLVQPVGSPLSLECTVEGTSNPNLYWYRQAAGRGLQLLFYSVGIGQISSEVPQNLSASRPQDRQFILSSKKLLLSDSGFYLCAWSVQGDQPQHFGDGTRLSIL.

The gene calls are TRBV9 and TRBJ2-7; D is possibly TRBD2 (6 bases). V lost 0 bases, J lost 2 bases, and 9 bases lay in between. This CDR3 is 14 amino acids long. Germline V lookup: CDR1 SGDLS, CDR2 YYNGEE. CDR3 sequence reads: CASSVETGAYEQYF. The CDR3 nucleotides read TGTGCCAGCAGCGTAGAGACGGGGGCCTACGAGCAGTACTTC.

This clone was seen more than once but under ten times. CDR3 amino acids: CSVDGGGVGPRGDTEAFF. In nucleotides, the CDR3 is TGCAGCGTTGACGGTGGGGGGGTGGGTCCGCGGGGGGACACTGAAGCTTTCTTT. The chain recombines TRBV29-1 with TRBJ1-1; possible D gene TRBD1, 5 bases. Germline V CDR1 and CDR2: SQVTM, ANQGSEA. The germline V and J ends were trimmed by 3 bases and 3 bases, with 26 bases remaining between them. The CDR3 consists of 18 residues.

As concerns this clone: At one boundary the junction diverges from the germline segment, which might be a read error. CDR3 residues: CSSSLVVAANSYEQYF. The DNA of the CDR3 is TGTTCCAGCAGCTTAGTTGTAGCGGCCAATTCCTACGAGCAGTACTTC. This chain connects TRBV7-9 to TRBJ2-7; the D gene is possibly TRBD2 (6 bases). Germline loops: CDR1 SEHNR, CDR2 FQNEAQ (reference sequence). The CDR3 loop spans 16 amino acids.

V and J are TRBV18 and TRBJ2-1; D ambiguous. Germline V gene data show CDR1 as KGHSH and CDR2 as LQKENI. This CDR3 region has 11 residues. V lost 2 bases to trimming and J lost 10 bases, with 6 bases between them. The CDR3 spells CASSPVEEQFF. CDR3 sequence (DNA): TGTGCCAGCTCACCAGTGGAGGAGCAGTTCTTC.

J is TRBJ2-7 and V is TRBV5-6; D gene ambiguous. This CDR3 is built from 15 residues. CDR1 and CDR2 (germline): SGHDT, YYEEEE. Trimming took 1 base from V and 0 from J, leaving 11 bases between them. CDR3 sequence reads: CASSLNSGYSYEQYF. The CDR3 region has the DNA TGTGCCAGCAGCTTGAACTCGGGTTACTCCTACGAGCAGTACTTC.